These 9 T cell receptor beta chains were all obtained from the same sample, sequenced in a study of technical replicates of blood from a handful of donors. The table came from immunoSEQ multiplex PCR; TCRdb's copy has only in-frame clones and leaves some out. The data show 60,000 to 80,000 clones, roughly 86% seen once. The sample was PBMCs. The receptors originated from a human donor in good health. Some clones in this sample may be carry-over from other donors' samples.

In DNA form, the CDR3 reads TGTGCCAGCAGCTTGGGCGCGGGCTACACCTTC. Protein product: CASSLGAGYTF. This chain links TRBV11-2 with TRBJ1-2; D gene unclear. The CDR3 loop spans 11 amino acids. Germline V gene sequence: CDR1 SGHAT, CDR2 FQNNGV. V was clipped by 3 bases and J by 8 bases, with 7 bases between them. The complete variable domain, with remaining parts taken from reference TRBV11-2 and TRBJ1-2, reads EAGVAQSPRYKIIEKRQSVAFWCNPISGHATLYWYQQILGQGPKLLIQFQNNGVVDDSQLPKDRFSAERLKGVDSTLKIQPAKLEDSAVYLCASSLGAGYTFGSGTRLTVV.

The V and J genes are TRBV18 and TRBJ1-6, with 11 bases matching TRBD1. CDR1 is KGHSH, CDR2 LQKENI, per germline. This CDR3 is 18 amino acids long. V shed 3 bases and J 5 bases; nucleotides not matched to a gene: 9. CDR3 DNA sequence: TGTGCCAGCTCACCTCTTTGGACAGGGGGCAAGAATAATTCACCCCTCCACTTT. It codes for CASSPLWTGGKNNSPLHF.

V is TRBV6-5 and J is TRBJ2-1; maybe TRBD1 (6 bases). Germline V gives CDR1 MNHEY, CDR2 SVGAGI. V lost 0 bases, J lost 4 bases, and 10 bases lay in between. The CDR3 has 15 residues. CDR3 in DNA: TGTGCCAGCAGTTACTCGACCGGACAGTACAATGAGCAGTTCTTC. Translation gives CASSYSTGQYNEQFF.

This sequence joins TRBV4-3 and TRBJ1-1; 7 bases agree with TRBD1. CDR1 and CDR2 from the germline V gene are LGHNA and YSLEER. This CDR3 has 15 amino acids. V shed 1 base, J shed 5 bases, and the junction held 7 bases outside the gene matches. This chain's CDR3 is CASSQGFTGDTEAFF. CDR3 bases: TGCGCCAGCAGCCAAGGATTTACAGGGGATACTGAAGCTTTCTTT.

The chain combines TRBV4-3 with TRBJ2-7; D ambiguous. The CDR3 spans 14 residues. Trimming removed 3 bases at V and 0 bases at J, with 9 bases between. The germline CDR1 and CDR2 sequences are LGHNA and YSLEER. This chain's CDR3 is CASSQSRSSYEQYF. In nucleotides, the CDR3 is TGCGCCAGCAGCCAGTCCCGGAGCTCCTACGAGCAGTACTTC.

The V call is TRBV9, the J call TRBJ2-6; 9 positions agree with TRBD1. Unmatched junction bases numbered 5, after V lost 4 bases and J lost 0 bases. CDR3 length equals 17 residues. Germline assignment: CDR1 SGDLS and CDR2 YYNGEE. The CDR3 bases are TGTGCCAGCAGCTCCCGGGACAGGGTCTCTGGGGCCAACGTCCTGACTTTC. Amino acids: CASSSRDRVSGANVLTF.

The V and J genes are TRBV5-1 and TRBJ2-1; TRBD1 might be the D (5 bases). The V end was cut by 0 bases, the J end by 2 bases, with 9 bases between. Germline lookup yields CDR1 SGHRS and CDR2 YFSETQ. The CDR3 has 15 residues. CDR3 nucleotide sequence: TGCGCCAGCAGCTTGGACCTAGGGGCCTACAATGAGCAGTTCTTC. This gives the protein CASSLDLGAYNEQFF. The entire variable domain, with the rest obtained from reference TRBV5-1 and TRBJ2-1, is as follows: KAGVTQTPRYLIKTRGQQVTLSCSPISGHRSVSWYQQTPGQGLQFLFEYFSETQRNKGNFPGRFSGRQFSNSRSEMNVSTLELGDSALYLCASSLDLGAYNEQFFGPGTRLTVL.

The CDR3 sequence: CATLTSSYNEQFF. CDR3 nucleotides: TGTGCCACTTTGACATCCTCCTACAATGAGCAGTTCTTC. The chain links TRBV6-6 to TRBJ2-1; D not resolved. The V end lost 10 bases, the J end lost 0 bases, and 10 bases lay between the germline ends. Germline values: CDR1 MNHNY, CDR2 SVGAGI (reference sequence). The CDR3 loop spans 13 amino acids.

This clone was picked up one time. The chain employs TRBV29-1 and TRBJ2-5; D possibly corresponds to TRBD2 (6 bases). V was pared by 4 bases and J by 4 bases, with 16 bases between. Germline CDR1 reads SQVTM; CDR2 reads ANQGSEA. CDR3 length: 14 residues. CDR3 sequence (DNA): TGCAGCGTTGGTCAGGTGGGAGGCGGAGAGACCCAGTACTTC. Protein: CSVGQVGGGETQYF. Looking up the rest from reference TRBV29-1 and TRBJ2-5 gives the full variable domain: SAVISQKPSRDICQRGTSLTIQCQVDSQVTMMFWYRQQPGQSLTLIATANQGSEATYESGFVIDKFPISRPNLTFSTLTVSNMSPEDSSIYLCSVGQVGGGETQYFGPGTRLLVL.